Listed here is a single T cell receptor (beta chain). Its specificity is not known. CDR3 length: 13 amino acids. Germline V lookup: CDR1 WNHNN, CDR2 SYGVQD (reference sequence). V was shortened by 2 bases and J by 3 bases, with 8 bases between the two germline ends. This specimen belongs to a study of cytomegalovirus exposure and HLA in healthy donors. PCR amplification relied on 60 Vbeta primers (plus 13 Jbeta primers). The repertoire was sequenced with immunoSEQ multiplex PCR; TCRdb's copy has only in-frame clones and lacks some. Of about 160,000 clones listed, less than 85% were seen once; the top ten hold 1%. Study results and limitations: Most CMV-associated TCR beta chains were later found to appear HLA-restricted. According to an earlier analysis, most TCR beta V segments yielded productive rearrangements about 87% or about 30% of the time. CMV serostatus was the sole immune exposure information available.

This rearrangement joins TRBV10-1 to TRBJ2-7, with D possibly TRBD2 on 6 matching bases. The sequence came from a boy aged 2 to 10 in good health and CMV-seronegative. Specimen: PBMCs. The CDR3 coding sequence is TGCGCCAGCAGTGAGGGGGGACTCTACGAGCAGTACTTC. This gives the protein CASSEGGLYEQYF.